This T cell receptor beta chain comes out of a study of CD8 T cells in Susac syndrome. Reverse transcription of about 0.45 to 1 ug RNA was performed with random hexamers. Across 54 Vbeta and 13 Jbeta, TCR beta CDR3 was amplified with immunoSEQ multiplex PCR. MiXCR was run by TCRdb on the immunoSEQ multiplex PCR reads, yielding one entry per CDR3 protein. The repertoire holds fewer than 200,000 distinct CDR3 sequences, 85% to 95% seen once, with around 0.1% in the top ten. Whole-study findings and limits: Individuals included in the TCR sequencing and HLA analysis were acknowledged by the study to be relatively few in number.

Controls were age- and sex-matched healthy donors. FACS enriched CD8+ TEMRA cells, while bulk CD8+ and CD4+ were negatively isolated. For this clonotype: The antigen remains unidentified.

Germline CDR1 is SGHNT and CDR2 is YYREEE (reference sequence). This CDR3 contains 15 residues. J lost 3 bases, V lost 4 bases, and 7 bases had no gene match. Sequencing input: CD4+ T cells from PBMCs. The rearrangement uses TRBV5-4 and TRBJ1-2, with TRBD1 identical over 9 bases. The sequence derives from a human donor in good health. The CDR3 DNA follows: TGTGCCAGCAGCCTCGACAGGGGGTTTTACTATGGCTACACCTTC. It is translated as CASSLDRGFYYGYTF.